The entry below describes one T cell receptor beta chain. The antigen is unknown. The sample originates from a study of cytomegalovirus exposure and HLA in healthy donors. Study-level findings and limits: Most of the TCR beta V segments (in an earlier analysis) were productive either about 90% or about 30% of the time. CMV serostatus was the sole immune exposure information available.

CDR3 length: 15 amino acids. Trimming pared 4 bases from V and 1 base from J, leaving 11 bases between. CDR1 SGHRS and CDR2 YFSETQ come from the germline V gene. The PCR was carried out with 60 Vbeta primers and 13 Jbeta primers. The assay was immunoSEQ multiplex PCR, and TCRdb's table has in-frame clones only and misses some. The top ten hold 1% to 1.5% of the sample, which has under 150,000 clones, about three quarters seen once. Sample: PBMCs. The sequence was collected from a woman between 40 and 55 years old in good health and CMV-seronegative. The chain joins TRBV5-1 to TRBJ2-2, with D possibly matching TRBD1 (5 bases). The CDR3 DNA reads as TGCGCCAGCAGCCCTATCGGACAGAACACCGGGGAGCTGTTTTTT. It encodes CASSPIGQNTGELFF.